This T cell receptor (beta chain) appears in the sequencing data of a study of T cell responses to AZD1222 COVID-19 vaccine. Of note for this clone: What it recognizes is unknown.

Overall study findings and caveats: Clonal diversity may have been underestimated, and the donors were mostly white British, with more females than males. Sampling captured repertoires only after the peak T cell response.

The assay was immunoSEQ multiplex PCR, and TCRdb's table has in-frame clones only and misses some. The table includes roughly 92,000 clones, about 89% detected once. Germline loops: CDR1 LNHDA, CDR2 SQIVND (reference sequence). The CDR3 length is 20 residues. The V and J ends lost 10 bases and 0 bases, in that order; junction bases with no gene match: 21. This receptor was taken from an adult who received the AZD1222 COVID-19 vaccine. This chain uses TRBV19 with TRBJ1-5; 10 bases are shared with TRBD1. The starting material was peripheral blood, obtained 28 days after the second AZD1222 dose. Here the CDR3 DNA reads TGTGCCACCCTACCGGTGACCGGGACAGGGGACTTGTATAGCAATCAGCCCCAGCATTTT. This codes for CATLPVTGTGDLYSNQPQHF. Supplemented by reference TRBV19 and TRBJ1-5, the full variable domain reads DGGITQSPKYLFRKEGQNVTLSCEQNLNHDAMYWYRQDPGQGLRLIYYSQIVNDFQKGDIAEGYSVSREKKESFPLTVTSAQKNPTAFYLCATLPVTGTGDLYSNQPQHFGDGTRLSIL.